Detailed here is one TCR beta chain. Its antigen has not been determined. Base quality data are lacking; no much larger clone is found one base away. Library prep was done by the immunoSEQ multiplex PCR assay. The paper's data handling went like this. A statistical classification framework was developed to diagnose cytomegalovirus status using the catalog of TCR beta chain sequences. This immuneACCESS table, as held by TCRdb, lists in-frame sequences with V and J called but not all clones. Of the missing ones, under half trace to an unresolved V gene in checked studies; the others have no known cause. The V and J calls and clone size come from that table; D and trimming were worked out from the DNA. The sample table shows roughly 140,000 clones, and approximately 86% are seen once. The ten largest clones represent roughly 9.4% of the sample. The donors were included in the validation cohort of 90 to 150 subjects, a group kept apart from the approximately 670-subject first cohort.

The sample belongs to a study of cytomegalovirus exposure and HLA in healthy donors (dated by TCRdb to about 2017). Background for the entire study: According to a later analysis, one platform produced both the 120 validation repertoires and the 670 or so repertoires of the first cohort. A separate validation cohort of roughly 130 different subjects was used in addition to the 666-subject first cohort. The study aimed to test whether cataloging public T cell receptors could reveal signatures of past pathogen exposure. To predict cytomegalovirus infection status, the study brought together high-throughput TCR immunosequencing, statistical association of individual TCRs with disease status, and machine learning. Beyond this particular receptor, the publication reports: Three of the identified cytomegalovirus-associated TCR beta chains were confirmed in vitro to be specific for cytomegalovirus antigens. The validation cohort had no HLA typing available for a later analysis, so co-occurrence within that cohort was assessed over all 120 or so repertoires. Cytomegalovirus status was reported to be diagnosed by the classifier with high specificity and sensitivity in both the original and validation cohorts. Across donors, most TCR sequences were observed very rarely, whereas some public TCRs were present in many individuals. The authors suggested that the approach could potentially be generalized to other disease states and immunological phenotypes. In a later analysis, TCRs clustered in the first cohort were found to also tend to co-occur in the approximately 120 validation repertoires, with 85% to 95% of cluster scores above 0. The study listed around 160 TCR beta chains as associated with cytomegalovirus.

V is pared back by 3 bases and J by 10 bases, with 13 bases lying between the germline termini. According to the germline V gene (reference sequence), CDR1 reads LNHNV and CDR2 reads YYDKDF. The CDR3 holds 13 amino acids from the cysteine to the phenylalanine. The kept DNA is CDR3 alone, 39 bases in frame from the first base. Sequenced: PBMCs. The receptor was derived from a man aged 18 to 30 in good health and CMV-seropositive. Rearrangement joined TRBV15 to TRBJ2-1; TRBD1 might be the D gene, on 6 matching bases. The CDR3: CATSRDSPREQFF. The DNA sequence is TGTGCCACCAGCAGGGACAGCCCTCGCGAGCAGTTCTTC.